This TCR beta chain was retrieved from a study of blood T cell repertoires in COVID-19. Overall study context: Samples of COVID-19 (acute and convalescent) were obtained from the United States, Italy and Spain. From T cells, B-cell-depleted T cells, or PBMCs came the material, which was cDNA or gDNA.

Trimming pared 1 base from V and 0 bases from J, leaving 9 bases between. This CDR3 contains 14 residues. Germline V gives CDR1 SQVTM, CDR2 ANQGSEA. Original methodology: Cell counts per sample came from amplifying reference gene primers. This table comes from immunoSEQ multiplex PCR, and its TCRdb copy is limited to in-frame clones, with some not included. The V and J calls and the clone size are those of that table, but D and trimming were determined from the DNA. The sample lists about 15,000 clones, around nine tenths occurring once. Sequenced material: peripheral blood. The V gene is TRBV29-1, the J gene TRBJ1-1; TRBD1 might be the D (5 bases). This TCR was recovered from a human donor with active COVID-19. The donor label of this sample is uncertain. CDR3 sequence: CSVEGPGLNTEAFF. The CDR3 DNA reads as TGCAGCGTTGAAGGGCCAGGGCTGAACACTGAAGCTTTCTTT.